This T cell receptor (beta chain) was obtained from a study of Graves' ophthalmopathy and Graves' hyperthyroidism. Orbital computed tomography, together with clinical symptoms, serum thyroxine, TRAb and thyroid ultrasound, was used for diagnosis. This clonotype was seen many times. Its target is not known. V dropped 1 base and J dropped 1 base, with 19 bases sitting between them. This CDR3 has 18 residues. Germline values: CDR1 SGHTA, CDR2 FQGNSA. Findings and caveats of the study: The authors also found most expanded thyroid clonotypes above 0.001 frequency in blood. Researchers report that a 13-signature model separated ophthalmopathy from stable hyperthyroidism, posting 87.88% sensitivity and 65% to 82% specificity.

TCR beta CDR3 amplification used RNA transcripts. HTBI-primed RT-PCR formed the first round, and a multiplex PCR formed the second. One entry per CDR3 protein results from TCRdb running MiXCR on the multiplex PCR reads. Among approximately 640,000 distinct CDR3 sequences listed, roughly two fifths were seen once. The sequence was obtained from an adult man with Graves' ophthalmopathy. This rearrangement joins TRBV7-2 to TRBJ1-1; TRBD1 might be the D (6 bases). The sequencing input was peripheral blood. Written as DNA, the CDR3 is TGTGCCAGCAGCTTAGTACCGGGGGGGGGCGTTGGGAACACTGAAGCTTTCTTT. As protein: CASSLVPGGGVGNTEAFF.